This record looks at one T cell receptor beta chain sequence and its context. Its matching antigen is unknown. Treatment meaning: around 19 received Ad26.COV2.S at low or high dose, single or two shots; about five received placebo; per-sample allocation not given. Specimen acquisition occurred on day 63 following the initial vaccine or placebo injection. Clones were read by immunoSEQ multiplex PCR, and TCRdb kept only the in-frame ones, dropping some. The repertoire includes approximately 300,000 clones, approximately 86% of them detected once, and 1.5% to 2.5% sits in the top ten. These data are taken from a study of Ad26.COV2.S vaccination and SARS-CoV-2 variants. Study summary: In the COV1001 trial, the donor was in the Ad26.COV2.S arm. Recipients of Ad26.COV2.S got it intramuscularly, once or twice 56 days apart. Findings and limits, study-wide: Vaccinated individuals (as opposed to placebo recipients) had higher spike-specific TCR breadth.

This clonotype was sampled from a person aged 18 to 65 who received the Ad26.COV2.S COVID-19 vaccine or a placebo. The starting material was peripheral blood, obtained in a trial of Ad26.COV2.S vaccine versus placebo.

This chain's CDR3 is CASSEGTQSTQYF. For the CDR3, the DNA is TGTGCCAGCAGTGAAGGCACGCAGTCTACGCAGTATTTT. The rearrangement uses TRBV6-1 and TRBJ2-3; D remains ambiguous. Trimming left V 1 base short and J 8 bases short, with 10 bases between. Germline assignment: CDR1 MNHNS and CDR2 SASEGT. The CDR3 loop spans 13 amino acids.